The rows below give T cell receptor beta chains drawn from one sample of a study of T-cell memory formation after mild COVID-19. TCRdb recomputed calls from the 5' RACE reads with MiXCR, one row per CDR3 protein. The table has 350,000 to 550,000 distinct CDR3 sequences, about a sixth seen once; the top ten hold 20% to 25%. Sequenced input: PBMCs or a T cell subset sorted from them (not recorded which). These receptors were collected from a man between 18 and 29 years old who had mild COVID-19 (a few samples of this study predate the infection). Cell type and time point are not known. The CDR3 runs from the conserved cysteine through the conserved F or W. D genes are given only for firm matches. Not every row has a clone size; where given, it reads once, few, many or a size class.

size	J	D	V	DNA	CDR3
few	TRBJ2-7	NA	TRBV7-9	TGTGCCAGCAGCTCTCAGGAGCACCGCTACGAGCAGTACTTC	CASSSQEHRYEQYF
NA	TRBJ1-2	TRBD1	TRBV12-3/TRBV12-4	TGTGCCAGCAGTCTGGCCGGGACAGGGAATTTCTATGGCTACACCTTC	CASSLAGTGNFYGYTF
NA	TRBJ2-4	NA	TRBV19	TGTGCCAGTAGTATTTCGGGGACGGGAACCAAAAACATTCAGTACTTC	CASSISGTGTKNIQYF
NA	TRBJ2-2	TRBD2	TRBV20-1	TGCAGTGCTAGCACGAGCGGGGGGGCCTACCACGGGGAGCTGTTTTTT	CSASTSGGAYHGELFF
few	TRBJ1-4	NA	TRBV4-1	TGCGCCAGCAGCCAGACCATAGGAGAAAAACTGTTTTTT	CASSQTIGEKLFF
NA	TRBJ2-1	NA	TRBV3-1	TGTGCCAGCAGCCAAGAGCCTAGCAATGAGCAGTTCTTC	CASSQEPSNEQFF
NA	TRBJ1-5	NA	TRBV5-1	TGCGCCAGCAGCAAGGACATGGGGGACCAGCCCCAGCATTTT	CASSKDMGDQPQHF
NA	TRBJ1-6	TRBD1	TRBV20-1	TGCAGTGCTAGGAGACAGGGGCCAAATTCACCCCTCCACTTT	CSARRQGPNSPLHF
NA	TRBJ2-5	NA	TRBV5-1	TGCGCCAGCAGCCCTGAAGTGGACGGGCAAGAGACCCAGTACTTC	CASSPEVDGQETQYF
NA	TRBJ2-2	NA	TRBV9	TGTGCCAGCAGCGTAGACCCGGGTAACACCGGGGAGCTGTTTTTT	CASSVDPGNTGELFF
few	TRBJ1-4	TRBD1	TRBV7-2	TGTGCCAGCAGCTTTGACAGGGGGCATGAAAAACTGTTTTTT	CASSFDRGHEKLFF
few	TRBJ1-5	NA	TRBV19	TGTGCCAGTAGTAACTACGGTACAGCCGCCAATCAGCCCCAGCATTTT	CASSNYGTAANQPQHF
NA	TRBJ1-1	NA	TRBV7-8	TGTGCCAGCAGCGGCACCCCTTTGAACACTGAAGCTTTCTTT	CASSGTPLNTEAFF
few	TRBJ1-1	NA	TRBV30	TGTGCCTGGAGTGGTGGTGGTGAAGCTTTCTTT	CAWSGGGEAFF
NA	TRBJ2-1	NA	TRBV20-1	TGCAGTGCTAGAGTTGCGGTGCGTCCCCCACATGAGCAGTTCTTC	CSARVAVRPPHEQFF
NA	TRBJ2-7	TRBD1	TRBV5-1	TGCGCCAGCAGCTTGGGGCGGACAGGCACCTACGAGCAGTACTTC	CASSLGRTGTYEQYF
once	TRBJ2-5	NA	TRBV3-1	TGTGCCAGCAGCCAGGACCTAAGGGACCAGTACTTC	CASSQDLRDQYF
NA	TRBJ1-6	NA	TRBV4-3	TGCGCCAGCAGCCAAGAGGGGGCAAATTCACCCCTCCACTTT	CASSQEGANSPLHF
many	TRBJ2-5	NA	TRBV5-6	TGTGCCAGCAGCTCCAGGGGGGACCAAGAGACCCAGTACTTC	CASSSRGDQETQYF
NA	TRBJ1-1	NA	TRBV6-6	TGTGCCACGGAGGGGCCAAACACTGAAGCTTTCTTT	CATEGPNTEAFF
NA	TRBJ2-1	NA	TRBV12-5	TGTGCTAGTGGTCGCGGACAGTTATTTGGTGAGCAGTTCTTC	CASGRGQLFGEQFF
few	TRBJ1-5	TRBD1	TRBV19	TGTGCCAGTAGTAGACAGGGTGGCGGACAGCCCCAGCATTTT	CASSRQGGGQPQHF
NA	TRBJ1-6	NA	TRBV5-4	TGTGCCAGCAGCTTGGAGGGGGGGTTAAATTCACCCCTCCACTTT	CASSLEGGLNSPLHF
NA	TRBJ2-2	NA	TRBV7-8	TGTGCCAGCCGTCGGGATGGAGGAGTTGGTACCGGGGAGCTGTTTTTT	CASRRDGGVGTGELFF
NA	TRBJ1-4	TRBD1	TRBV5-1	TGCGCCAGCAGCCAGGGACAGGGTTATGAAAAACTGTTTTTT	CASSQGQGYEKLFF
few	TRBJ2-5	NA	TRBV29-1	TGCAGCGCCGCCGGAGGGACAGAGACCCAGTACTTC	CSAAGGTETQYF
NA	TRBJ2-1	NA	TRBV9	TGTGCCAGCAGCGTCAGGGGATCCGATGAGCAGTTCTTC	CASSVRGSDEQFF
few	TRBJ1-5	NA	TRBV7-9	TGTGCCAGCAGCTTAGCCGGGGAAGGGCCCCAGCATTTT	CASSLAGEGPQHF
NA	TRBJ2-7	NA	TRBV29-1	TGCAGCGTCCGTGCAGGGTACGAGCAGTACTTC	CSVRAGYEQYF
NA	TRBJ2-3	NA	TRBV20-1	TGCAGTGCCCCGGGCACTAGCACAGATACGCAGTATTTT	CSAPGTSTDTQYF